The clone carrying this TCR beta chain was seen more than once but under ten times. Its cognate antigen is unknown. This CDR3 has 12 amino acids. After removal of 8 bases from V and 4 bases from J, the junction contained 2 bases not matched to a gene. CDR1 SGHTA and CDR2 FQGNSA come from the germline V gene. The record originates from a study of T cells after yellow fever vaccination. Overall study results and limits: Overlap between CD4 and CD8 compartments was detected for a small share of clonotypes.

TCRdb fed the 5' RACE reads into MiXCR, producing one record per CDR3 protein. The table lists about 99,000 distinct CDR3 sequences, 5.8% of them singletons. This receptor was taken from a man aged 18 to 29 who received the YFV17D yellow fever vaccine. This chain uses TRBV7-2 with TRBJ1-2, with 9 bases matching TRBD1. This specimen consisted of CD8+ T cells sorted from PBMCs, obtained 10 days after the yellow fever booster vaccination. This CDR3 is CASDRGGYGYTF. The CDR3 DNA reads TGTGCCAGCGACAGGGGGGGCTATGGCTACACCTTC.